Shown below are 17 T cell receptor beta chains from a single sample sequenced in a study of CD8 T cells in ankylosing spondylitis. General study results and limits: Ankylosing spondylitis blood appeared to carry a characteristic TCR beta motif of roughly 8 highly homologous variants.

TCRdb processed the 5' RACE reads anew with MiXCR; each CDR3 protein has one entry. The sample yields fewer than 550,000 distinct CDR3 sequences, over 4% seen once. Their antigens remain unidentified. Input material: blood, either unsorted or a sorted T cell fraction (not recorded which). The receptor source for this set is a male donor with ankylosing spondylitis.

This clonotype was observed at least ten times. This chain connects TRBV29-1 to TRBJ2-7; 7 bases are shared with TRBD1. V shed 6 bases, J shed 7 bases, and the junction held 6 bases outside the gene matches. This CDR3 is 11 amino acids long. Germline V CDR1 and CDR2: SQVTM, ANQGSEA. CDR3 coding DNA: TGCAGCGTGGGGACAGATAGAGAGCAGTACTTC. This gives the protein CSVGTDREQYF.

This clonotype was found a few times. The chain combines TRBV7-6 with TRBJ2-6; D ambiguous. V was cut by 6 bases and J by 0 bases, with 9 bases left in between. CDR1 is SGHVS, CDR2 FNYEAQ, per germline. The CDR3 has 15 amino acids. In nucleotides, the CDR3 is TGTGCCAGCAGTGACGTGGTCTCTGGGGCCAACGTCCTGACTTTC. As protein: CASSDVVSGANVLTF.

This clonotype was found many times. The V gene is TRBV25-1, the J gene TRBJ1-2; tentatively, D is TRBD1 (5 bases). V was pared by 3 bases and J by 7 bases, with 12 bases between. The CDR3 runs to 13 residues. CDR1 and CDR2 (germline): MGHDK, SYGVNS. The CDR3 here is CASSDAGQGGYTF. The CDR3, as DNA: TGTGCCAGCAGTGATGCGGGTCAGGGTGGCTACACCTTC.

This clonotype was counted at least ten times. The rearrangement joins TRBV12-3 or TRBV12-4 to TRBJ2-7; 7 positions agree with TRBD2. Unmatched junction bases numbered 7, after V lost 5 bases and J lost 6 bases. The CDR3 extends over 13 amino acids. CDR3 region: CASSPGTTREQYF. In DNA, the CDR3 is TGTGCCAGCAGTCCGGGGACTACCCGCGAGCAGTACTTC.

This clonotype appeared many times. This chain connects TRBV7-2 to TRBJ2-5; TRBD1 matches at 8 bases. V lost 2 bases and J lost 5; bases outside the gene matches: 7. The germline CDR1 and CDR2 sequences are SGHTA and FQGNSA. The CDR3 has 15 amino acids. The CDR3 DNA follows: TGTGCCAGCAGCTTACTCAGGGGGCGTCCTGAGACCCAGTACTTC. It is translated as CASSLLRGRPETQYF. Filled out from reference TRBV7-2 and TRBJ2-5, the complete variable domain reads GAGVSQSPSNKVTEKGKDVELRCDPISGHTALYWYRQSLGQGLEFLIYFQGNSAPDKSGLPSDRFSAERTGGSVSTLTIQRTQQEDSAVYLCASSLLRGRPETQYFGPGTRLLVL.

Notes on this clonotype: This may come from a read error, since a much larger clone is one base off. The chain carries TRBV12-5 and TRBJ2-2; the D gene could be TRBD1 or TRBD2 (6 bases each). Per germline, CDR1 LGHNT and CDR2 FRNRAP. The CDR3 is 16 residues long. CDR3 sequence: CSSGLVRGGSTGELFF. CDR3 nucleotides: TGTTCTAGTGGTTTGGTGAGAGGGGGGAGCACCGGGGAGCTGTTTTTT. Using reference TRBV12-5 and TRBJ2-2 for the parts outside the CDR3, the full variable domain is DARVTQTPRHKVTEMGQEVTMRCQPILGHNTVFWYRQTMMQGLELLAYFRNRAPLDDSGMPKDRFSAEMPDATLATLKIQPSEPRDSAVYFCSSGLVRGGSTGELFFGEGSRLTVL.

This clonotype was seen only a few times. V and J are TRBV11-1 and TRBJ2-1; D tentatively reads TRBD1 or TRBD2 (5 bases each). Trimming removed 6 bases at V and 8 bases at J, with 23 bases between. In germline, CDR1 is SGHAT, CDR2 FQDESV (reference sequence). This CDR3 is built from 16 residues. DNA for the CDR3: TGTGCCAGCAGTCACACCAGCGGCAGGGTTACGGATGAGCAGTTCTTC. Translating gives CASSHTSGRVTDEQFF.

This clonotype was counted ten times or more. The chain carries TRBV9 and TRBJ2-7; D possibly corresponds to TRBD1 (6 bases). The CDR3 sequence is 15 residues long. Germline values: CDR1 SGDLS, CDR2 YYNGEE. V dropped 3 bases and J dropped 7 bases, with 20 bases sitting between them. The CDR3 region has the DNA TGTGCCAGCAGCGCCCAGACAGGCGAACTGACGGAGCAGTACTTC. Amino acid sequence: CASSAQTGELTEQYF.

This clonotype appeared many times. V is TRBV4-1 and J is TRBJ2-1; D is uncertain. The germline V and J ends were trimmed by 2 bases and 7 bases, with 9 bases remaining between them. CDR3 length equals 13 residues. Germline V lookup: CDR1 MGHRA, CDR2 YSYEKL. CDR3 nucleotide sequence: TGCGCCAGCAGCCAATGGGGTGGAAATGAGCAGTTCTTC. It translates to CASSQWGGNEQFF.

This clonotype was recorded many times. The chain uses TRBV4-3 and TRBJ1-2; D ambiguous. This CDR3 has 14 residues. Germline-derived CDR1 and CDR2 are LGHNA and YSLEER. V lost 0 bases, J lost 5 bases, and 10 bases lay in between. The CDR3 bases are TGCGCCAGCAGCCAAGATCTATGGGGTTATGGCTACACCTTC. Encoded protein: CASSQDLWGYGYTF.

This clonotype was detected many times. The rearrangement uses TRBV10-3 and TRBJ2-7, with D perhaps assigned TRBD1 or TRBD2 (5 bases each). Germline V lookup: CDR1 ENHRY, CDR2 SYGVKD. V lost 8 bases, J lost 6 bases, and 14 bases lay in between. CDR3 length equals 12 residues. The CDR3 is CAIQKAGSEQYF. The CDR3 DNA follows: TGTGCCATCCAAAAGGCAGGGAGCGAGCAGTACTTC.

This clonotype was found many times. The chain links TRBV4-2 to TRBJ2-5; weak D call: TRBD2 (8 bases). Germline V gene lookup returns CDR1 LGHNA and CDR2 YNFKEQ. The CDR3 has 19 residues. V gave up 4 bases and J gave up 0 bases, with 24 bases separating them. The CDR3 DNA reads as TGTGCCAGCAGCCCACAAGGGGGCGGGAGGACCTTGTACCAAGAGACCCAGTACTTC. Amino acid sequence: CASSPQGGGRTLYQETQYF.

This clonotype was recorded many times. The CDR3 sequence is CASSRTTSGGARRTDTQYF. For the CDR3, the DNA is TGTGCCAGCAGCCGTACCACTAGCGGGGGGGCAAGAAGAACAGATACGCAGTATTTT. The V gene is TRBV4-2, the J gene TRBJ2-3; 13 bases map to TRBD2. V trimming: 4 bases; J trimming: 3 bases; junction bases outside the gene matches: 13. Germline loops: CDR1 LGHNA, CDR2 YNFKEQ. The CDR3 is 19 amino acids.

Concerning this clonotype itself: It may be a read error: a sequence one base away is much more abundant. This sequence joins TRBV5-1 and TRBJ2-3, with D unclear. V was shortened by 2 bases and J by 4 bases, with 14 bases between the two germline ends. There are 15 residues in the CDR3. Germline CDR1 SGHRS, CDR2 YFSETQ. The CDR3 sequence: CASSFNSADADTQYF. CDR3 nucleotides: TGCGCCAGCAGCTTCAACAGCGCGGATGCAGATACGCAGTATTTT.

This clonotype was counted at least ten times. V usage is TRBV4-3 and J usage is TRBJ2-2, with no clear D. Germline V gene lookup returns CDR1 LGHNA and CDR2 YSLEER. V lost 0 bases and J 1 base, leaving 12 bases between the germline ends. The length of the CDR3 is 17 residues. In DNA, the CDR3 is TGCGCCAGCAGCCAAGAGGGATACTACATGAACACCGGGGAGCTGTTTTTT. Translating it yields CASSQEGYYMNTGELFF.

This clonotype was seen many times. The genes are TRBV6-1 and TRBJ2-7; 8 bases map to TRBD1. Germline V gives CDR1 MNHNS, CDR2 SASEGT. This CDR3 has 14 amino acids. V lost 6 bases and J lost 5; bases outside the gene matches: 9. In DNA form, the CDR3 reads TGTGCCAGCAGCAACCCGACAGGGGATAACGAGCAGTACTTC. This sequence encodes CASSNPTGDNEQYF.

Many counts were recorded for this clonotype. This chain connects TRBV6-2 or TRBV6-3 to TRBJ2-7; 7 bases line up with TRBD1. V was pared by 2 bases and J by 5 bases, with 3 bases of the junction left unmatched. The CDR3 has 13 residues. Germline CDR1 MNHEY, CDR2 SVGEGT. The CDR3 DNA reads TGTGCCAGCAGTTACAGGGGGCACCACGAGCAGTACTTC. Amino acids: CASSYRGHHEQYF.